The 28 T cell receptor beta chains below come from one sample, sequenced in a study of post-analysis software for immune sequencing data. Findings of the study overall: Relative to controls, patients had several TRBV segments at higher frequency, with TRBV5-6, TRBV5-1 and TRBV20-1 among these.

Carried by the TCR beta cDNA libraries were unique molecular identifiers. TCRdb re-called the PCR reads with MiXCR, one entry per CDR3 protein. In the table there are hundreds of thousands of distinct CDR3 sequences, around 44% of which are singletons. These receptors lack a known antigen. Sequenced: blood. The origin of the receptors is a girl aged 5-17 years with multiple sclerosis.

This clonotype appeared a few times. The genes are TRBV10-3 and TRBJ1-5; the D is unclear. Germline CDR1 is ENHRY and CDR2 is SYGVKD. This CDR3 spans 13 amino acids. The ends were cut back, 4 bases at V and 3 bases at J, with 7 bases in the middle. CDR3 sequence: CAISGRDNQPQHF. CDR3 nucleotide sequence: TGTGCCATCAGTGGACGGGACAATCAGCCCCAGCATTTT.

The V call is TRBV20-1, the J call TRBJ1-5; no firm D call. Per the germline V gene, CDR1 is DFQATT and CDR2 is SNEGSKA (reference sequence). The length of the CDR3 is 13 residues. Trimming pared 5 bases from V and 5 bases from J, leaving 13 bases between. The CDR3 region has the DNA TGCAGTGCTCACGACACAGCCTATCAGCCCCAGCATTTT. This sequence encodes CSAHDTAYQPQHF.

The V call is TRBV7-9, the J call TRBJ1-2; perhaps TRBD1 as D (6 bases). Trimming took off 5 bases at V and 8 bases at J, with 15 bases between the two ends. The CDR3 length is 13 residues. CDR1 and CDR2 (germline): SEHNR, FQNEAQ (reference sequence). The CDR3 sequence is CASSVSGARGYTF. Here the CDR3 DNA reads TGTGCCAGCAGCGTCTCAGGGGCCCGGGGCTACACCTTC.

This clonotype was counted ten times or more. The V gene is TRBV12-3 or TRBV12-4, the J gene TRBJ1-1, with D unclear. V lost 6 bases and J lost 1, with 3 bases in between. The CDR3 runs 11 residues. The DNA of the CDR3 is TGTGCCAGCAGGAGGAACACTGAAGCTTTCTTT. Translating it yields CASRRNTEAFF.

In this sample, this clonotype turned up a few times. The rearrangement uses TRBV6-5 and TRBJ2-3, with 11 bases matching TRBD2. The CDR3 sequence is 16 residues long. Germline trimming cut 6 bases from V and 0 bases from J; bases unmatched to any gene: 5. Germline V gene sequence: CDR1 MNHEY, CDR2 SVGAGI. In DNA, the CDR3 is TGTGCCAGCAGCAGGGGGACTAGCGGTAGCACAGATACGCAGTATTTT. This translates into CASSRGTSGSTDTQYF.

The chain has TRBV4-1 and TRBJ1-6; D is perhaps TRBD1 (5 bases). The V and J ends lost 0 bases and 10 bases respectively, with 19 bases between them. The CDR3 sequence is 17 residues long. Germline CDR1 and CDR2: MGHRA and YSYEKL. The CDR3 DNA is TGCGCCAGCAGCCAAGAAGGGACCCTTGGGGCAATCTCACCCCTCCACTTT. Protein product: CASSQEGTLGAISPLHF.

This chain uses TRBV6-6 with TRBJ2-5; 8 bases are shared with TRBD2. J was trimmed by 3 bases and V by 6 bases; bases with no gene match: 6. This CDR3 is built from 14 residues. Germline assignment: CDR1 MNHNY and CDR2 SVGAGI (reference sequence). In DNA form, the CDR3 reads TGTGCCAGCAGGGACGGGGGGGCAAAAGAGACCCAGTACTTC. Encoded protein: CASRDGGAKETQYF.

This clonotype has a handful of counts. The V and J genes are TRBV7-3 and TRBJ2-6; D is ambiguous. V lost 5 bases, J lost 0 bases, and 11 bases lay in between. CDR3 length equals 16 residues. Germline loops: CDR1 SGHTA, CDR2 FQGTGA. The CDR3: CASSPTAISGANVLTF. Written as DNA, the CDR3 is TGTGCCAGCAGCCCCACAGCTATCTCTGGGGCCAACGTCCTGACTTTC.

The rearrangement uses TRBV12-5 and TRBJ1-2; D is ambiguous. This CDR3 is built from 13 residues. CDR1 and CDR2 from the germline V gene are LGHNT and FRNRAP. Trimming took 3 bases from V and 2 from J, leaving 7 bases between them. The CDR3 nucleotides read TGTGCTAGTGGTTTAGGCTTAAACTATGGCTACACCTTC. Translation gives CASGLGLNYGYTF. Complete variable domain (other parts from reference TRBV12-5 and TRBJ1-2): DARVTQTPRHKVTEMGQEVTMRCQPILGHNTVFWYRQTMMQGLELLAYFRNRAPLDDSGMPKDRFSAEMPDATLATLKIQPSEPRDSAVYFCASGLGLNYGYTFGSGTRLTVV.

J is TRBJ2-6 and V is TRBV20-1; D gene uncertain. V lost 2 bases, J lost 0 bases, and 11 bases lay in between. The V gene's germline CDR1 is DFQATT and CDR2 SNEGSKA (reference sequence). This CDR3 is built from 16 residues. The CDR3 loop reads CSARLTPSSGANVLTF. CDR3 in DNA: TGCAGTGCTAGACTAACGCCCAGCTCTGGGGCCAACGTCCTGACTTTC.

This rearrangement joins TRBV30 to TRBJ1-2, with TRBD1 matching 7 bases. J was trimmed by 8 bases and V by 2 bases; bases with no gene match: 5. The CDR3 has 12 amino acids. Germline V lookup: CDR1 GTSNPN, CDR2 SVGIG (reference sequence). CDR3 sequence (DNA): TGTGCCTGGAGTATGACAGGGAAAGGCTACACCTTC. Translation gives CAWSMTGKGYTF.

This clonotype was picked up a small number of times. This chain uses TRBV10-2 with TRBJ1-1; no clear D gene. The CDR3 extends over 14 amino acids. Germline CDR1 WSHSY, CDR2 SAAADI. With 0 bases removed from V and 0 bases from J, the gap between germline ends came to 5 bases. The CDR3: CASSESGVNTEAFF. CDR3 nucleotides: TGCGCCAGCAGTGAGTCTGGCGTGAACACTGAAGCTTTCTTT.

J is TRBJ1-2 and V is TRBV10-3; 12 bases are a match to TRBD1. J was trimmed by 3 bases and V by 6 bases; bases with no gene match: 8. The length of the CDR3 is 16 residues. Germline assignment: CDR1 ENHRY and CDR2 SYGVKD. The CDR3 here is CAISEGQGARDYGYTF. CDR3 DNA: TGTGCCATCAGCGAGGGACAGGGGGCGCGGGACTATGGCTACACCTTC.

The chain carries TRBV5-1 and TRBJ2-5; D is possibly TRBD1 or TRBD2 (5 bases each). The germline V gene encodes CDR1 SGHRS and CDR2 YFSETQ. V was shortened by 0 bases and J by 11 bases, with 20 bases between the two germline ends. The CDR3 has 15 amino acids. CDR3 amino acids: CASSLELGVLGEQYF. The CDR3 DNA follows: TGCGCCAGCAGCTTGGAGCTAGGAGTCTTAGGGGAGCAGTACTTC.

This clonotype showed up just once. The chain couples TRBV5-1 to TRBJ2-6; 9 bases match TRBD1. Germline V gene data show CDR1 as SGHRS and CDR2 as YFSETQ. Germline trimming cut 0 bases from V and 3 bases from J; bases unmatched to any gene: 4. The CDR3 has 17 amino acids. The CDR3 DNA is TGCGCCAGCAGCTTGGACAGGGGGCGAAGTGGGGCCAACGTCCTGACTTTC. This gives the protein CASSLDRGRSGANVLTF.

Only a few counts were recorded for this clonotype. CDR3 region: CASSFSFPGTGGEQYF. The CDR3 DNA sequence: TGTGCCAGCAGTTTTTCGTTTCCGGGGACTGGTGGCGAGCAGTACTTC. The rearrangement links TRBV12-3 or TRBV12-4 to TRBJ2-5; D possibly corresponds to TRBD2 (6 bases). Gene TRBJ2-7 matches the end of the DNA better, so the J call may be wrong. The CDR3 runs to 16 residues.

This chain joins TRBV6-5 and TRBJ2-7, with D possibly TRBD2 on 5 matching bases. The CDR3 runs 14 residues. V lost 2 bases and J lost 5, with 13 bases in between. Germline lookup yields CDR1 MNHEY and CDR2 SVGAGI. CDR3 in DNA: TGTGCCAGCAGTTACGACTTCGCGGGTAACGAGCAGTACTTC. Translated, it gives CASSYDFAGNEQYF.

This clonotype turned up a few times. The chain recombines TRBV7-8 with TRBJ2-3, with unresolved D. V was cut by 2 bases and J by 11 bases, with 14 bases left in between. CDR3 length: 13 amino acids. Germline V lookup: CDR1 SGHVS, CDR2 FQNEAQ. As DNA, the CDR3 is TGTGCCAGCAGCTTATATACCGGGCGCGAGCAGTATTTT. Protein sequence: CASSLYTGREQYF.

This clonotype came up a few times. The gene calls are TRBV11-3 and TRBJ2-7; 7 bases are shared with TRBD2. This CDR3 comprises 15 residues. Germline assignment: CDR1 SGHNT and CDR2 YENEEA. V shed 2 bases, J shed 1 base, and the junction held 5 bases outside the gene matches. For the CDR3, the DNA is TGTGCCAGCAGCTTAAGGGGAGGGCCATCCTACGAGCAGTACTTC. Translation gives CASSLRGGPSYEQYF.

The chain carries TRBV12-3 or TRBV12-4 and TRBJ1-2; 7 nucleotides align to TRBD1. V dropped 5 bases and J dropped 8; count of bases not matched to a gene: 14. This CDR3 region has 15 residues. The CDR3 coding sequence is TGTGCCAGCAGTGCGACAGGGAATTTTGTGGTAGGCTACACCTTC. Translation gives CASSATGNFVVGYTF.

The chain carries TRBV3-1 and TRBJ2-7, with D perhaps matching TRBD1 or TRBD2 (6 bases each). V lost 8 bases, J lost 7 bases, and 15 bases lay in between. Germline-derived CDR1 and CDR2 are LGHDT and YNNKEL (reference sequence). The CDR3 is 12 amino acids. CDR3 coding DNA: TGTGCCAGCGCGGAGGGGGGTCGGGAGCAGTACTTC. Residues: CASAEGGREQYF.

The chain links TRBV6-5 to TRBJ2-1; no reliable D call. The CDR3 consists of 15 residues. Deletions cut 5 bases from V and 7 bases from J, with 18 bases between. Per the germline V gene, CDR1 is MNHEY and CDR2 is SVGAGI. CDR3 residues: CASSTAGKQRNEQFF. The CDR3 nucleotides are TGTGCCAGCAGTACAGCAGGTAAACAGAGGAATGAGCAGTTCTTC.

This sequence joins TRBV12-3 or TRBV12-4 and TRBJ2-3; TRBD1 agrees at 9 bases. The CDR3 totals 13 residues. The J segment lost 11 bases and the V segment lost 7 bases, leaving 10 bases of the junction unmatched. DNA of the CDR3: TGTGCCAGCACCGTGGACAGGGGCAATAGGCAGTATTTT. It is translated as CASTVDRGNRQYF.

With respect to this clonotype: One junction end disagrees with the germline gene, perhaps due to a read error. The chain joins TRBV27 to TRBJ1-6; 7 bases fit TRBD1. Germline CDR1 reads MNHEY; CDR2 reads SMNVEV (reference sequence). This CDR3 has 15 amino acids. The DNA for the CDR3 is TGTGCCAGCAGTTTTCGCCAGGGGGTCGATTCACCCCCCCACTTT. The encoded protein is CASSFRQGVDSPPHF.

This chain joins TRBV12-3 or TRBV12-4 and TRBJ2-7; TRBD1 aligns across 8 bases. This CDR3 region has 16 residues. Trimming at V came to 6 bases and at J to 6 bases, leaving 16 bases not matched to a gene. The CDR3 nucleotides are TGTGCCAGCAGCCGTATACATCAGGGGGCATATCGCGAGCAGTACTTC. This gives the protein CASSRIHQGAYREQYF.

This chain uses TRBV6-2 or TRBV6-3 with TRBJ1-1, with D tentatively TRBD1 (5 bases). Trimming left V 2 bases short and J 4 bases short, with 17 bases between. The CDR3 is 16 residues long. Germline CDR1 and CDR2: MNHEY and SVGEGT. DNA for the CDR3: TGTGCCAGCAGTTACGGTTTCCAGGGTTGGGGCACTGAAGCTTTCTTT. Amino acid sequence: CASSYGFQGWGTEAFF.

The chain employs TRBV3-1 and TRBJ2-1; D might be TRBD1 (6 bases). This CDR3 has 13 amino acids. Looked up from germline, CDR1 is LGHDT and CDR2 is YNNKEL (reference sequence). Deletions cut 0 bases from V and 10 bases from J, with 10 bases between. The CDR3 region has the DNA TGTGCCAGCAGCCAAGATCTAAGGGGGGAGCAGTTCTTC. Residues: CASSQDLRGEQFF.

The chain uses TRBV5-6 and TRBJ2-7, with 11 bases lining up with TRBD1. Germline loops: CDR1 SGHDT, CDR2 YYEEEE. The CDR3 loop spans 15 amino acids. V lost 3 bases and J lost 2; bases outside the gene matches: 4. The CDR3 region is CASSSGTGGAYEQYF. CDR3 nucleotide sequence: TGTGCCAGCAGCTCCGGGACAGGGGGGGCCTACGAGCAGTACTTC.